What follows are 3 T cell receptor beta chains derived from one specimen sequenced in a study of cytomegalovirus exposure and HLA in healthy donors. A multiplex PCR was run with 60 Vbeta primers and 13 Jbeta primers. Method: immunoSEQ multiplex PCR; TCRdb's copy keeps in-frame clones and lacks some. The sample consists of fewer than 250,000 clones, more than 80% of them appearing once. Sequenced material: PBMCs. These receptors originate from a man younger than 45 in good health and CMV-seronegative.

There are a few counts of this clone. This chain joins TRBV29-1 and TRBJ2-3, with D hard to call. Trimming stripped 5 bases from V and 2 bases from J, with 14 bases between. Germline CDR1 SQVTM, CDR2 ANQGSEA. The CDR3 is 14 residues long. The CDR3 DNA reads TGCAGCGTTTTTTCTAGACCGTCCACAGATACGCAGTATTTT. As protein: CSVFSRPSTDTQYF.

This clone was seen just once. The chain has TRBV18 and TRBJ2-1; 8 bases agree with TRBD2. The CDR3 runs to 13 residues. Germline CDR1 and CDR2: KGHSH and LQKENI. V was pared by 3 bases and J by 8 bases, with 3 bases of the junction left unmatched. CDR3 nucleotides: TGTGCCAGCTCACCGGGACTAGGGTATGAGCAGTTCTTC. Translating gives CASSPGLGYEQFF.

J is TRBJ2-1 and V is TRBV25-1, with TRBD2 as a possible D gene (6 bases). The CDR3 has 13 residues. The V end lost 10 bases, the J end lost 1 base, and 11 bases lay between the germline ends. Germline V gives CDR1 MGHDK, CDR2 SYGVNS. CDR3 DNA: TGTGCCACCCCGGGGGTTTCCTACAATGAGCAGTTCTTC. Translated, it gives CATPGVSYNEQFF.